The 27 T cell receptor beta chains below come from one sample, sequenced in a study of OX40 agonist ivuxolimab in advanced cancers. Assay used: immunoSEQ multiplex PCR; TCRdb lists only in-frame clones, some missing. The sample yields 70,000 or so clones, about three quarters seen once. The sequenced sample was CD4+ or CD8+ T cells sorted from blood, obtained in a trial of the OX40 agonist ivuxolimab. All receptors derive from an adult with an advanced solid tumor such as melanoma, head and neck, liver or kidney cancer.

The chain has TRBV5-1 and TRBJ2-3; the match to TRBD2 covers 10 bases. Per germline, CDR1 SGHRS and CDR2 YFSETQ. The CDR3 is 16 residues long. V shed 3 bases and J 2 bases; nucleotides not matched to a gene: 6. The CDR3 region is CASSSGLARVTDTQYF. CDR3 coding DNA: TGCGCCAGCAGCTCGGGACTAGCGCGGGTCACAGATACGCAGTATTTT. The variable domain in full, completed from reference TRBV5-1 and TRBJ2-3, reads KAGVTQTPRYLIKTRGQQVTLSCSPISGHRSVSWYQQTPGQGLQFLFEYFSETQRNKGNFPGRFSGRQFSNSRSEMNVSTLELGDSALYLCASSSGLARVTDTQYFGPGTRLTVL.

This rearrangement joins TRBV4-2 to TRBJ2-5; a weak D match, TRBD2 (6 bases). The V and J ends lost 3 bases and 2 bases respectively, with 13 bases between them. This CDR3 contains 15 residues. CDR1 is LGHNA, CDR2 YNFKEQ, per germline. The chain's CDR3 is CASSQTPGRQETQYF. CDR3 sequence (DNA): TGTGCCAGCAGCCAGACGCCCGGGAGACAAGAGACCCAGTACTTC.

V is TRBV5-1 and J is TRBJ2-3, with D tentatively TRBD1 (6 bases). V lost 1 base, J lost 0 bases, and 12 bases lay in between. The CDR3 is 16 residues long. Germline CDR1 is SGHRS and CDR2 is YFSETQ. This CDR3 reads CASSLPQGPSTDTQYF. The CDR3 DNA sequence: TGCGCCAGCAGCTTGCCTCAGGGGCCTAGCACAGATACGCAGTATTTT.

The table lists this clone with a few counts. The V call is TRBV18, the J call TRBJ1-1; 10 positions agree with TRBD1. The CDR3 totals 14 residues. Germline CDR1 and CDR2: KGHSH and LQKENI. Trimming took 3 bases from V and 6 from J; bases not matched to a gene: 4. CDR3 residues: CASSPTGGGSEAFF. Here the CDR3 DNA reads TGTGCCAGCTCACCGACAGGGGGCGGCTCTGAAGCTTTCTTT.

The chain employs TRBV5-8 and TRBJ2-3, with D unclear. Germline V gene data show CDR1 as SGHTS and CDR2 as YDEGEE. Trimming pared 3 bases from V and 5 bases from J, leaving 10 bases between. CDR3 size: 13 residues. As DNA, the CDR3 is TGTGCCAGCAGCTCAAATTGGAGAGATACGCAGTATTTT. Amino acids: CASSSNWRDTQYF.

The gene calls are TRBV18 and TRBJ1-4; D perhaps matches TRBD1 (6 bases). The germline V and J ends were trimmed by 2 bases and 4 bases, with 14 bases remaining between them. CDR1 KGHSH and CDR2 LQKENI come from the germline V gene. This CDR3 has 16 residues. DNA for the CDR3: TGTGCCAGCTCACCAATGAGTGGGACAAGTAATGAAAAACTGTTTTTT. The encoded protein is CASSPMSGTSNEKLFF.

The CDR3 DNA follows: TGCGCCAGCAAAGGTGGGACAGGGGGCTTCAACGAGCAGTACTTC. Protein product: CASKGGTGGFNEQYF. The rearrangement uses TRBV5-1 and TRBJ2-7, with TRBD1 matching over 12 bases. This CDR3 has 15 residues. Germline CDR1 is SGHRS and CDR2 is YFSETQ. The V gene end was trimmed by 6 bases and the J gene end by 5 bases; junction bases not matched to a gene: 9.

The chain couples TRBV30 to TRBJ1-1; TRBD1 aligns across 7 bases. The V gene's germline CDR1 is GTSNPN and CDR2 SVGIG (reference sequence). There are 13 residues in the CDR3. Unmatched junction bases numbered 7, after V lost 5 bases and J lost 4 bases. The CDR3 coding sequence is TGTGCCTGGCGTAGGAGGGGGCCCACTGAAGCTTTCTTT. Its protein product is CAWRRRGPTEAFF.

CDR3 loop: CAWSPGQSTDTQYF. DNA of the CDR3: TGTGCCTGGAGTCCCGGACAGTCCACAGATACGCAGTATTTT. The rearrangement uses TRBV30 and TRBJ2-3, with a weak D call TRBD1 (6 bases). Germline V gene sequence: CDR1 GTSNPN, CDR2 SVGIG (reference sequence). The CDR3 runs to 14 residues. V was clipped by 2 bases and J by 2 bases, with 11 bases between them.

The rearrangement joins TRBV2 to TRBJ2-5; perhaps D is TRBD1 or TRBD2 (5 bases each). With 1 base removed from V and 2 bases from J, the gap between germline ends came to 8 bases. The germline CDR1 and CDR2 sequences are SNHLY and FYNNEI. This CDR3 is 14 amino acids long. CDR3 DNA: TGTGCCAGCAGTGAAGGGGACCGACAAGAGACCCAGTACTTC. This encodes CASSEGDRQETQYF.

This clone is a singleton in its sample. In nucleotides, the CDR3 is TGCGCCAGCAGCCAAGAGGCGGTAGCGGGAGTGGGAACAGATACGCAGTATTTT. As protein: CASSQEAVAGVGTDTQYF. The J gene is TRBJ2-3, the V gene TRBV4-1, with 9 bases that match TRBD2. The germline V gene encodes CDR1 MGHRA and CDR2 YSYEKL. The CDR3 has 18 amino acids. With V trimmed by 0 bases and J by 3 bases, 10 bases remained unmatched.

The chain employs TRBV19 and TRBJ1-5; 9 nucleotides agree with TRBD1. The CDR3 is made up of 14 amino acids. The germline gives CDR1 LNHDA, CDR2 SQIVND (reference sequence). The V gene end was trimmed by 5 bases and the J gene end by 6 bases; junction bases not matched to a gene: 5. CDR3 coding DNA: TGTGCCAGTAGTCCTGACAGGGGGGGTCAGCCCCAGCATTTT. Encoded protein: CASSPDRGGQPQHF.

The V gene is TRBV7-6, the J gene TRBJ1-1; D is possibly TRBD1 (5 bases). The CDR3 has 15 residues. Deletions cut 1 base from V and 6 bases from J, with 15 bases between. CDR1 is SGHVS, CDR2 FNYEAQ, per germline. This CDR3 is CASSLDARVKAEAFF. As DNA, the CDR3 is TGTGCCAGCAGCTTAGATGCCAGGGTGAAGGCTGAAGCTTTCTTT. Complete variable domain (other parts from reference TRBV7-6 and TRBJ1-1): GAGVSQSPRYKVTKRGQDVALRCDPISGHVSLYWYRQALGQGPEFLTYFNYEAQQDKSGLPNDRFSAERPEGSISTLTIQRTEQRDSAMYRCASSLDARVKAEAFFGQGTRLTVV.

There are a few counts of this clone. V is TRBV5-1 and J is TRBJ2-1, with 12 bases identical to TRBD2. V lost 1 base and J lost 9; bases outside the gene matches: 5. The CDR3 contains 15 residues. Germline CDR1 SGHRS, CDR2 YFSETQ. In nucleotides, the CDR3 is TGCGCCAGCAGCTTGAGGCTAGCGGGAGGGAGTGAGCAGTTCTTC. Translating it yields CASSLRLAGGSEQFF.

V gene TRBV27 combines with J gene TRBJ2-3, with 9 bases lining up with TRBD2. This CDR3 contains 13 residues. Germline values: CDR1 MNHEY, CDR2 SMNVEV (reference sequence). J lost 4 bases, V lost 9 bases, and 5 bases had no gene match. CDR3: CASGRGGPDTQYF. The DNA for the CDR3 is TGTGCCAGTGGGCGGGGGGGCCCAGATACGCAGTATTTT.

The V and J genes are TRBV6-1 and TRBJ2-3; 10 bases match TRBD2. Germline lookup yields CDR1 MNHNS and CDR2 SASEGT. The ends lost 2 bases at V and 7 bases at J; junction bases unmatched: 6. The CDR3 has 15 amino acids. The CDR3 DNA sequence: TGTGCCAGCAGTGAATCAAGACTAGCGGGTAATACGCAGTATTTT. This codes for CASSESRLAGNTQYF.

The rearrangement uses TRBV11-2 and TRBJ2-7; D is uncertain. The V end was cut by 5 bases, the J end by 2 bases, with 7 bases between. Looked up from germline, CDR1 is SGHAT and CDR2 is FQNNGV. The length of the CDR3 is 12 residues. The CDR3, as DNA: TGTGCCAGCAGCCGATCGACCTACGAGCAGTACTTC. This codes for CASSRSTYEQYF.

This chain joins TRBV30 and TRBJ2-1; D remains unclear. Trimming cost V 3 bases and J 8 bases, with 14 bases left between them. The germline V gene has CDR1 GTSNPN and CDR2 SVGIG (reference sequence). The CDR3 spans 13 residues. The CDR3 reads CAWREPLRDEQFF. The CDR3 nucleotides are TGTGCCTGGAGGGAGCCACTCCGGGATGAGCAGTTCTTC.

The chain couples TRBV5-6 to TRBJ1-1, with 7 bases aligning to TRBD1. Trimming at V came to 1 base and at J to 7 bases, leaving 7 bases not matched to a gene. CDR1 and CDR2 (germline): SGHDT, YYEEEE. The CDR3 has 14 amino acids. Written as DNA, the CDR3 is TGTGCCAGCAGCTTGACGGGGACAGCTTATGAAGCTTTCTTT. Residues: CASSLTGTAYEAFF.

The DNA of the CDR3 is TGTGCCAGCAGCCCGACTAGCGGGAGTACCTTTAATGAGCAGTTCTTC. It codes for CASSPTSGSTFNEQFF. This chain uses TRBV5-4 with TRBJ2-1; 12 bases line up with TRBD2. The CDR3 is 16 residues long. Germline V lookup: CDR1 SGHNT, CDR2 YYREEE (reference sequence). With V trimmed by 4 bases and J by 7 bases, 9 bases remained unmatched.

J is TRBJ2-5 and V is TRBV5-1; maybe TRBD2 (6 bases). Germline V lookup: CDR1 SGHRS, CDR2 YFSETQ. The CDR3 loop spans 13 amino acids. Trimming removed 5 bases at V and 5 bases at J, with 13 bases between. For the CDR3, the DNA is TGCGCCAGCAGGGGCGGGGCGGGGGAGACCCAGTACTTC. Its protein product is CASRGGAGETQYF.

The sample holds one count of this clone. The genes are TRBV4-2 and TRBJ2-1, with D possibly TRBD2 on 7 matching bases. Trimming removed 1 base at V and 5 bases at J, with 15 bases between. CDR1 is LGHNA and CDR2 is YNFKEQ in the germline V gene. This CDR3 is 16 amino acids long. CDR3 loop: CASSQGTAGLNNEQFF. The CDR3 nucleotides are TGTGCCAGCAGCCAAGGGACAGCGGGACTCAACAATGAGCAGTTCTTC.

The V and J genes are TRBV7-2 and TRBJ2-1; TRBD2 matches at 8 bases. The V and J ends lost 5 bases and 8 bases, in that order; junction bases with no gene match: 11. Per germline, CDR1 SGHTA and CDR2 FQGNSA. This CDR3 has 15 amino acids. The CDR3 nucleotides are TGTGCCAGCAGCGAGCAGACGGGGGGGCAGGATGAGCAGTTCTTC. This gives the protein CASSEQTGGQDEQFF.

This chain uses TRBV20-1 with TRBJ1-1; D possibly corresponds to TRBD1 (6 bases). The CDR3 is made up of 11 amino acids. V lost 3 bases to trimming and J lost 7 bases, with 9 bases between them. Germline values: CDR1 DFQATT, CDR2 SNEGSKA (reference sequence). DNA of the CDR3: TGCAGTGCTAGTCAGGACAGTGAAGCTTTCTTT. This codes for CSASQDSEAFF.

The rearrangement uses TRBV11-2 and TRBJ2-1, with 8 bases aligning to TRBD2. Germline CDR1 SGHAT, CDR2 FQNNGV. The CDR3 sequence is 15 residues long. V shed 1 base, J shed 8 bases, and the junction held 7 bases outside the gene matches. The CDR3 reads CASSLVSGGRDEQFF. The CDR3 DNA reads TGTGCCAGCAGCTTAGTTTCGGGGGGGAGGGATGAGCAGTTCTTC.

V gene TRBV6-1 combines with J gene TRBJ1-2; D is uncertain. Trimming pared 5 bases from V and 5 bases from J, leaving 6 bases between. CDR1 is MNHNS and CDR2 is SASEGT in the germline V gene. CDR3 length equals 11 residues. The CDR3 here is CASSILYGYTF. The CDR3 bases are TGTGCCAGCAGTATTCTTTATGGCTACACCTTC.

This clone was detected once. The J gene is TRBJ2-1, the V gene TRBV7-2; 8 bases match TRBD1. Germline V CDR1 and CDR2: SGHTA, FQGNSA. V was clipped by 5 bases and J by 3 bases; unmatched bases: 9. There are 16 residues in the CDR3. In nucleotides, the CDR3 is TGTGCCAGCAGCAACCACAGGGGGGAGAGCTACAATGAGCAGTTCTTC. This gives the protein CASSNHRGESYNEQFF.